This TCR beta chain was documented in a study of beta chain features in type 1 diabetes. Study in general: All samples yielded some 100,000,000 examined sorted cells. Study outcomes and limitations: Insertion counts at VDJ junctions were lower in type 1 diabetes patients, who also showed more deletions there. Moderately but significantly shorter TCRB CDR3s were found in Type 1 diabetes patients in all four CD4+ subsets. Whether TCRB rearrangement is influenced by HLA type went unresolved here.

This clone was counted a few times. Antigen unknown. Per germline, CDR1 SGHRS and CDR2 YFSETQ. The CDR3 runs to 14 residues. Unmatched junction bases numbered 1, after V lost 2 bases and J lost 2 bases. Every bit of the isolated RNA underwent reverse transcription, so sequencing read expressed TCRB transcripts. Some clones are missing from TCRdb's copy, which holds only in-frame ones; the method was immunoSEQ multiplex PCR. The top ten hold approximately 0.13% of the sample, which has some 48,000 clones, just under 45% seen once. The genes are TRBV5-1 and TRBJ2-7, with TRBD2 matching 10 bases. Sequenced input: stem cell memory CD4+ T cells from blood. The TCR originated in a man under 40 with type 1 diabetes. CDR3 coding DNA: TGCGCCAGCAGCTTACTAGCGGGAACCTACGAGCAGTACTTC. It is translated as CASSLLAGTYEQYF. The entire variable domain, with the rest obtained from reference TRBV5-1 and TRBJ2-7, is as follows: KAGVTQTPRYLIKTRGQQVTLSCSPISGHRSVSWYQQTPGQGLQFLFEYFSETQRNKGNFPGRFSGRQFSNSRSEMNVSTLELGDSALYLCASSLLAGTYEQYFGPGTRLTVT.